The 11 T cell receptor beta chains below all came from one sample that was sequenced in a study of CXCR3-negative and CXCR3-positive naive CD8 T cells (dated by TCRdb to about 2019). The instrument given in TCRdb is NextSeq 550. The Human TCR Profiling Kit (MiLaboratory) was used to make UMI-labeled 5' RACE TRB cDNA libraries. The reads were reprocessed in TCRdb, with one entry per CDR3 protein sequence and no accompanying DNA. The sample table records about 5,800 distinct CDR3 sequences. The ten largest clonotypes hold 2% to 2.5% of the sample. The study at large found these results: Compared with CXCR3-negative naive cells, CXCR3-positive naive cells had TRB CDR3s with higher hydrophobicity (lower Kidera factor 4), lower energy, and higher strength and volume indices.

Antigens of these TCRs are unknown. Sequenced input: naive CXCR3+ CD8+ T cells from blood. Per the publication, the cell subset or site label means: CD45RO-CCR7+CD27+CD95- naive CD8+ T cells expressing CXCR3 (TNR3+). These receptors came from a human donor in good health. Some clones in this sample may be carry-over from other donors' samples.

This clonotype shows up as medium-sized by frequency. The chain links TRBV20-1 to TRBJ2-1; TCRdb names TRBD1, which stays unverified in the absence of DNA. This CDR3 is 16 amino acids long. Germline assignment: CDR1 DFQATT and CDR2 SNEGSKA (reference sequence). The CDR3 reads CSARMLGGVSYNEQFF.

This clonotype is called medium-sized based on its frequency. CDR3 residues: CASSARTSGQETQYF. The V and J genes are TRBV3-2 and TRBJ2-5; absent DNA, TCRdb's TRBD2 call cannot be checked. TRBV3-2 is recorded as a pseudogene. CDR3 length: 15 amino acids.

The chain links TRBV27 to TRBJ2-7; TCRdb's D gene call, TRBD1, goes unchecked for lack of DNA. The CDR3 runs to 14 residues. CDR1 is MNHEY, CDR2 SMNVEV, per germline (reference sequence). The CDR3 loop is CASSFQGASDEQYF.

The V and J genes are TRBV20-1 and TRBJ1-1; TCRdb selects TRBD1, and the lack of DNA leaves this call unchecked. Germline lookup yields CDR1 DFQATT and CDR2 SNEGSKA (reference sequence). CDR3 size: 12 residues. This chain's CDR3 is CSVWGESTEAFF.

This clonotype shows up as medium-sized (0.01 to 0.1%) by frequency. The chain uses TRBV25-1 and TRBJ1-6. Germline CDR1 reads MGHDK; CDR2 reads SYGVNS. The CDR3 contains 14 residues. The CDR3 spells CASSELNSNSPLHF. The full variable domain, with the rest looked up from reference TRBV25-1 and TRBJ1-6, is EADIYQTPRYLVIGTGKKITLECSQTMGHDKMYWYQQDPGMELHLIHYSYGVNSTEKGDLSSESTVSRIRTEHFPLTLESARPSHTSQYLCASSELNSNSPLHFGNGTRLTVT.

This sequence joins TRBV21-1 and TRBJ1-1. TRBV21-1 is noted as a pseudogene. The CDR3 is 16 amino acids. The CDR3 loop reads CASSTFSDDGNTEAFF.

The J gene is TRBJ2-7, the V gene TRBV5-1; no DNA is available, so the TRBD1 call from TCRdb remains unchecked. CDR1 and CDR2 from the germline V gene are SGHRS and YFSETQ. CDR3 length equals 13 residues. The CDR3 region is CASSFVVGEEQYF.

According to its frequency, this clonotype is medium-sized (0.01 to 0.1%). CDR3 region: CSASMASGGEVVGELFF. The chain has TRBV20-1 and TRBJ2-2; the TCRdb call, TRBD2, lacks DNA for checking. Germline V gene data show CDR1 as DFQATT and CDR2 as SNEGSKA (reference sequence). The CDR3 is 17 residues long.

The genes are TRBV29-1 and TRBJ2-7; lacking DNA, the TRBD1 call made by TCRdb goes unchecked. CDR1 is SQVTM, CDR2 ANQGSEA, per germline. The CDR3 contains 12 residues. The CDR3 protein is CSVEERGDEQYF.

J is TRBJ1-2 and V is TRBV4-3. The CDR3 length is 15 residues. Looked up from germline, CDR1 is LGHNA and CDR2 is YSLEER. CDR3: CASSQDESHFYGYTF.

This clonotype counts as medium-sized by frequency. The chain uses TRBV29-1 and TRBJ2-1; checking the TCRdb D call of TRBD1 is not possible without DNA. This CDR3 contains 12 residues. Germline CDR1 reads SQVTM; CDR2 reads ANQGSEA. The chain's CDR3 is CSGPDSFNEQFF.